This TCR beta chain was documented in a study of Ad26.COV2.S vaccination and SARS-CoV-2 variants. Specified treatment: 15 to 20 received Ad26.COV2.S at low or high dose, single or two shots; several received placebo; per-sample allocation not given. Samples were taken on day 63 after the first vaccine or placebo injection. Regarding the study as a whole: Analytic work on TCR breadth and depth might have understated the full extent of total T cell responses.

Sequencing used immunoSEQ multiplex PCR; TCRdb keeps in-frame clones, though not all of them. The data show over 250,000 clones, around 87% seen once. V gave up 4 bases and J gave up 4 bases, with 17 bases separating them. Germline V lookup: CDR1 SGHNT, CDR2 YYREEE (reference sequence). The CDR3 is 16 residues long. In the case of this clone: Its specificity is unknown.

The rearrangement joins TRBV5-4 to TRBJ2-2; no clear D gene. This TCR was sampled from a person between 18 and 59 years old who received the Ad26.COV2.S COVID-19 vaccine or a placebo. This specimen consisted of peripheral blood, obtained in a trial of Ad26.COV2.S vaccine versus placebo. The CDR3, as DNA: TGTGCCAGCAGCCTAAACCCCGCCCCGCTCACCGGGGAGCTGTTTTTT. Encoded protein: CASSLNPAPLTGELFF.